The TCR beta chain under discussion was sequenced for a study of blood T cell repertoires in COVID-19. Study-level information: PBMCs, B-cell-depleted T cells, or T cells were the source of the cDNA or gDNA that made up the material.

J gave up 6 bases and V 1 base, and 12 bases lay outside the gene matches. Germline V lookup: CDR1 SGHKS, CDR2 YYEKEE (reference sequence). This CDR3 comprises 18 residues. In the original processing: Reference gene primer amplification yielded estimated nucleated cell counts. The data were produced by immunoSEQ multiplex PCR, yet TCRdb's version contains in-frame clones alone and is incomplete. V and J calls and clone size are given by that table; D and trimming were obtained from the DNA. This sample carries approximately 30,000 clones, under 80% of them seen once, and the ten largest clones take approximately 41%.

This TCR derives from a man aged 65-85 years with acute or convalescent COVID-19. Sequencing was performed on peripheral blood. The J gene is TRBJ2-1, the V gene TRBV5-5; 11 nucleotides match TRBD2. CDR3 DNA sequence: TGTGCCAGCAGCTTGAGGTTTAGCGGGGGGGTTACGGTCAATGAGCAGTTCTTC. Protein product: CASSLRFSGGVTVNEQFF.